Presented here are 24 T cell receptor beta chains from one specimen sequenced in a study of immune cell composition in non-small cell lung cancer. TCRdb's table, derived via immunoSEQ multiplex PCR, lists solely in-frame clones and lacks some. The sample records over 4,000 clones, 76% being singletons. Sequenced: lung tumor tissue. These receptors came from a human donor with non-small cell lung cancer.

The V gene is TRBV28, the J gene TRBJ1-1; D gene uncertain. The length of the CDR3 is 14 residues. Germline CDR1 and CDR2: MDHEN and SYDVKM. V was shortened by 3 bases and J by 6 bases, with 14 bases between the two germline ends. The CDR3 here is CASSLSPGYAEAFF. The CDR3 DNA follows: TGTGCCAGCAGTTTGTCCCCGGGGTACGCTGAAGCTTTCTTT. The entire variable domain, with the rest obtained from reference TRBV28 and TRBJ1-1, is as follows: DVKVTQSSRYLVKRTGEKVFLECVQDMDHENMFWYRQDPGLGLRLIYFSYDVKMKEKGDIPEGYSVSREKKERFSLILESASTNQTSMYLCASSLSPGYAEAFFGQGTRLTVV.

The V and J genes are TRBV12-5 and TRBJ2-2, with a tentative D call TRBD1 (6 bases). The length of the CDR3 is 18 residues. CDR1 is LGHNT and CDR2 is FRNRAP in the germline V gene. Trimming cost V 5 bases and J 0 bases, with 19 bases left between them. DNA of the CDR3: TGTGCTAGTGGTCTTACTCTGGACAGCCTAACGAACACCGGGGAGCTGTTTTTT. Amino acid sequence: CASGLTLDSLTNTGELFF. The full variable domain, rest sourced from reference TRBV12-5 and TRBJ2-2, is DARVTQTPRHKVTEMGQEVTMRCQPILGHNTVFWYRQTMMQGLELLAYFRNRAPLDDSGMPKDRFSAEMPDATLATLKIQPSEPRDSAVYFCASGLTLDSLTNTGELFFGEGSRLTVL.

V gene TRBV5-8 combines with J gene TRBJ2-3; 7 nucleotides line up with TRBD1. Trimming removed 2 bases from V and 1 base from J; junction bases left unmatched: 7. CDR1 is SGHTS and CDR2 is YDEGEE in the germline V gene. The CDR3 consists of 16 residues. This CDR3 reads CASSLILTGGTDTQYF. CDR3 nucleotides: TGTGCCAGCAGCTTAATTTTAACAGGGGGCACAGATACGCAGTATTTT.

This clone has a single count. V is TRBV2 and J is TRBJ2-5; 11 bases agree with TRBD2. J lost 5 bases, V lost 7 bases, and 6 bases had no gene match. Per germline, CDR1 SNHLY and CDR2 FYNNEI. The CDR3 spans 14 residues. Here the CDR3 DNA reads TGTGCCAGCACCCTGATAGCGGGGGGGGAGACCCAGTACTTC. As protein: CASTLIAGGETQYF.

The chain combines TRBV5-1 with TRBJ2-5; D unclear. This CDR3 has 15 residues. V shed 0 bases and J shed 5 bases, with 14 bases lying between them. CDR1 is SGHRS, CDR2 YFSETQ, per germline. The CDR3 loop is CASSLGQPSRETQYF. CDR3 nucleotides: TGCGCCAGCAGCTTGGGGCAGCCATCGAGGGAGACCCAGTACTTC.

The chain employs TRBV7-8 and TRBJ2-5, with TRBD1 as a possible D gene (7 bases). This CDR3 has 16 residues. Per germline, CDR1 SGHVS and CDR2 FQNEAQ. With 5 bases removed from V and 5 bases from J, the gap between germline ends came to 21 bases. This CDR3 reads CASSKSQGGVWETQYF. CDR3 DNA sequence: TGTGCCAGCAGCAAAAGTCAGGGGGGAGTGTGGGAGACCCAGTACTTC. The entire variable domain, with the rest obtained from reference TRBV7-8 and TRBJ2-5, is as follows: GAGVSQSPRYKVAKRGQDVALRCDPISGHVSLFWYQQALGQGPEFLTYFQNEAQLDKSGLPSDRFFAERPEGSVSTLKIQRTQQEDSAVYLCASSKSQGGVWETQYFGPGTRLLVL.

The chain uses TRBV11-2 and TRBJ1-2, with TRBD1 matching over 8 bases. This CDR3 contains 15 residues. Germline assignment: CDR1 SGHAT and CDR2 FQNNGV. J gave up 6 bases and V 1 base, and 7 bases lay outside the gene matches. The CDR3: CASSLGTGIRDGYTF. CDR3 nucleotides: TGTGCCAGCAGCTTAGGGACAGGGATTAGAGATGGCTACACCTTC.

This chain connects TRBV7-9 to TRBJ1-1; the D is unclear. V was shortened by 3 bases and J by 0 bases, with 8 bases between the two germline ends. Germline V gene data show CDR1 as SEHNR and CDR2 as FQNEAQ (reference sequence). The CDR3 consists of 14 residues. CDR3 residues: CASSFSVVNTEAFF. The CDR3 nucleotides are TGTGCCAGCAGCTTTTCGGTGGTGAACACTGAAGCTTTCTTT.

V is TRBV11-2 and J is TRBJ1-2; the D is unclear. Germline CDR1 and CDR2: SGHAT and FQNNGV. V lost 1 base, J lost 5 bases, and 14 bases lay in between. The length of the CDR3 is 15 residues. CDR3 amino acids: CASSLVGSWNYGYTF. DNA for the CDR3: TGTGCCAGCAGCTTAGTGGGCAGCTGGAATTATGGCTACACCTTC.

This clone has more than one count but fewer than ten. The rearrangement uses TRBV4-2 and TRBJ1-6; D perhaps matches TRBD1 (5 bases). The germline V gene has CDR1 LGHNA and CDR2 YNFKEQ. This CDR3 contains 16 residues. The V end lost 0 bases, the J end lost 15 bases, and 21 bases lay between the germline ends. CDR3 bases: TGTGCCAGCAGCCAAGATGTGGGCAAAACCCCGGGACTCCTCCACTTT. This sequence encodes CASSQDVGKTPGLLHF.

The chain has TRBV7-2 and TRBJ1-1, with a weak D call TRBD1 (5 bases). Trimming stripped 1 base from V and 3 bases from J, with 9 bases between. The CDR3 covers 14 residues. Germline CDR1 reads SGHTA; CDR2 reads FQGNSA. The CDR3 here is CASSLVGGDTEAFF. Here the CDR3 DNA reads TGTGCCAGCAGCTTAGTTGGGGGGGACACTGAAGCTTTCTTT. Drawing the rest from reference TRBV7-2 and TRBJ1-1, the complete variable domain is GAGVSQSPSNKVTEKGKDVELRCDPISGHTALYWYRQSLGQGLEFLIYFQGNSAPDKSGLPSDRFSAERTGGSVSTLTIQRTQQEDSAVYLCASSLVGGDTEAFFGQGTRLTVV.

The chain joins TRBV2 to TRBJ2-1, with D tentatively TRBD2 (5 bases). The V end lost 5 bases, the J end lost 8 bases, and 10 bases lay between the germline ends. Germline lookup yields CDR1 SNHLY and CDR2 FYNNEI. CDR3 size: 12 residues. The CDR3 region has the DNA TGTGCCAGCAGTTACACTAGTTATGAGCAGTTCTTC. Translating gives CASSYTSYEQFF.

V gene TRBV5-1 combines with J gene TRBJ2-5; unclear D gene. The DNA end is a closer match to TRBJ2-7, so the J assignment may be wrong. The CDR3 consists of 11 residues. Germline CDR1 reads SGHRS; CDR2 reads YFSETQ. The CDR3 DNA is TGCGCCAGCAGCTTCAACTACGAGCAGTACTTC. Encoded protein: CASSFNYEQYF.

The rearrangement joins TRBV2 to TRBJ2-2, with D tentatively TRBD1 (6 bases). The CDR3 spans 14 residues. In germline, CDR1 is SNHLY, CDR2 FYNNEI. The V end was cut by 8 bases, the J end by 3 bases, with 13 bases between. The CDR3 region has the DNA TGTGCCAGCTCGGGACAAGGTCACACCGGGGAGCTGTTTTTT. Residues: CASSGQGHTGELFF. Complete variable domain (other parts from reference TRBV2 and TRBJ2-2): EPEVTQTPSHQVTQMGQEVILRCVPISNHLYFYWYRQILGQKVEFLVSFYNNEISEKSEIFDDQFSVERPDGSNFTLKIRSTKLEDSAMYFCASSGQGHTGELFFGEGSRLTVL.

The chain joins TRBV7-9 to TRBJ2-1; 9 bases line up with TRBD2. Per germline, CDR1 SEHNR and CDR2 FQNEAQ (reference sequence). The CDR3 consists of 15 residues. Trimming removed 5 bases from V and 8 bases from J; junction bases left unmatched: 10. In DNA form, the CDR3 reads TGTGCCAGCAGCAAAGGGGCGGGAGGGCCGGATGAGCAGTTCTTC. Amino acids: CASSKGAGGPDEQFF.

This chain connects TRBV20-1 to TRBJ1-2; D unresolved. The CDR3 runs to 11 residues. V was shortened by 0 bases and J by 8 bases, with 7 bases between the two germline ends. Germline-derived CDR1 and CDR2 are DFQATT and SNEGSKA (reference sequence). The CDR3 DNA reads TGCAGTGCTAGAGATCCCCAGGGCTACACCTTC. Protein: CSARDPQGYTF.

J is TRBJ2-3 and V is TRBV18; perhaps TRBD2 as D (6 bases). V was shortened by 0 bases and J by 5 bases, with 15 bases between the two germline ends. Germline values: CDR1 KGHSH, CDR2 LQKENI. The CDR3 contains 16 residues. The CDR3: CASSPPRGITLDTQYF. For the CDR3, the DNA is TGTGCCAGCTCACCACCGCGCGGGATTACGTTAGATACGCAGTATTTT.

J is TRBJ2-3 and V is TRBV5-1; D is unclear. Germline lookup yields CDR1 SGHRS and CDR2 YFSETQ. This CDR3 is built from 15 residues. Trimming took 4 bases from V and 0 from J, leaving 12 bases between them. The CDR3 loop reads CASSPGELSTDTQYF. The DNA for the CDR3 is TGCGCCAGCAGCCCCGGCGAACTAAGCACAGATACGCAGTATTTT. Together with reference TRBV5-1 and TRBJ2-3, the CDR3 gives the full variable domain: KAGVTQTPRYLIKTRGQQVTLSCSPISGHRSVSWYQQTPGQGLQFLFEYFSETQRNKGNFPGRFSGRQFSNSRSEMNVSTLELGDSALYLCASSPGELSTDTQYFGPGTRLTVL.

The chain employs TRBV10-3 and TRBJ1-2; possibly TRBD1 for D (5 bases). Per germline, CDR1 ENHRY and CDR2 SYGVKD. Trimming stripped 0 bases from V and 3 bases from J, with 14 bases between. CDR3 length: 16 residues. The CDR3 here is CAISESIRGGDYGYTF. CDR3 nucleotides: TGTGCCATCAGTGAGTCGATTCGGGGAGGGGACTATGGCTACACCTTC.

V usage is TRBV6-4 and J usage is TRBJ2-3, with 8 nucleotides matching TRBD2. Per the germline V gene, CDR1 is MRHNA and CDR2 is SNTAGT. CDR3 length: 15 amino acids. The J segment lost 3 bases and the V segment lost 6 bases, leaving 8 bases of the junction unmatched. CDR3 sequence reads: CASSQTSEPTDTQYF. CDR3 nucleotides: TGTGCCAGCAGCCAGACTAGCGAGCCAACAGATACGCAGTATTTT.

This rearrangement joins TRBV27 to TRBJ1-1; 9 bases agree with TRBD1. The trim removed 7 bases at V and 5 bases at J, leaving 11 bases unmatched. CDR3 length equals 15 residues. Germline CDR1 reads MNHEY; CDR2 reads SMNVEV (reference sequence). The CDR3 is CASIPGQGFGTEAFF. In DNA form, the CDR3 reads TGTGCCAGCATACCGGGACAGGGTTTCGGAACTGAAGCTTTCTTT.

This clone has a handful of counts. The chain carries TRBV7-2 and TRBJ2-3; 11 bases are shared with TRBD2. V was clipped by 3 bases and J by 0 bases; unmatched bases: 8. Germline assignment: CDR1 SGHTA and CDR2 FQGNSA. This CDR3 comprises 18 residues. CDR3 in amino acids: CASSFVAGGPASTDTQYF. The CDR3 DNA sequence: TGTGCCAGCAGCTTTGTAGCGGGGGGGCCGGCCAGCACAGATACGCAGTATTTT. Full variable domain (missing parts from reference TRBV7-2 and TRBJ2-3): GAGVSQSPSNKVTEKGKDVELRCDPISGHTALYWYRQSLGQGLEFLIYFQGNSAPDKSGLPSDRFSAERTGGSVSTLTIQRTQQEDSAVYLCASSFVAGGPASTDTQYFGPGTRLTVL.

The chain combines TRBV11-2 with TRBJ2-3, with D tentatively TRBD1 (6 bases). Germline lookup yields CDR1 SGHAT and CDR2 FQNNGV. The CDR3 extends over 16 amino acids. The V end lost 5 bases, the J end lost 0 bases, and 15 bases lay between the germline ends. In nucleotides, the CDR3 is TGTGCCAGCAGCCGCCAGGGGCGGATAAGCACAGATACGCAGTATTTT. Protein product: CASSRQGRISTDTQYF.

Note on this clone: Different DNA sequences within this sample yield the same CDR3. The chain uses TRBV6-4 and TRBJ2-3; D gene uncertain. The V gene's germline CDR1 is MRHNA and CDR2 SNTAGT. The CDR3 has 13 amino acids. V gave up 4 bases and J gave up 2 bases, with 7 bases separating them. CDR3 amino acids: CASSVDFTDTQYF. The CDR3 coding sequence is TGTGCCAGCAGTGTAGACTTCACAGATACGCAGTATTTT.